These 13 T cell receptor beta chains originate from one sample sequenced in a study of cytomegalovirus exposure and HLA in healthy donors. This PCR relied on a set of 60 Vbeta primers and 13 Jbeta primers. This table comes from immunoSEQ multiplex PCR, and its TCRdb copy is limited to in-frame clones, with some not included. The sample includes some 220,000 clones, approximately 82% seen only once; the top ten take 0.55% to 0.7%. What was sequenced was PBMCs. The receptors derive from a woman aged 40 to 50 in good health and CMV-seronegative.

This clone was seen only a few times. The J gene is TRBJ2-1, the V gene TRBV5-1; 8 bases map to TRBD2. Germline assignment: CDR1 SGHRS and CDR2 YFSETQ. The CDR3 sequence is 15 residues long. V lost 0 bases and J lost 7; bases outside the gene matches: 6. Here the CDR3 DNA reads TGCGCCAGCAGCTTGGGGACGGGGGGGGAAAATGAGCAGTTCTTC. Amino acid sequence: CASSLGTGGENEQFF. The variable domain in full, with the rest retrieved from reference TRBV5-1 and TRBJ2-1, is KAGVTQTPRYLIKTRGQQVTLSCSPISGHRSVSWYQQTPGQGLQFLFEYFSETQRNKGNFPGRFSGRQFSNSRSEMNVSTLELGDSALYLCASSLGTGGENEQFFGPGTRLTVL.

The gene calls are TRBV15 and TRBJ1-1; D gene uncertain. Germline V gives CDR1 LNHNV, CDR2 YYDKDF (reference sequence). V was shortened by 0 bases and J by 3 bases, with 5 bases between the two germline ends. The CDR3 spans 13 residues. DNA for the CDR3: TGTGCCACCAGCAGAGATAAATACACTGAAGCTTTCTTT. Translation gives CATSRDKYTEAFF.

The chain is built from TRBV4-2 and TRBJ1-4; 8 bases are a match to TRBD1. Germline-derived CDR1 and CDR2 are LGHNA and YNFKEQ. CDR3 length: 16 residues. J was trimmed by 7 bases and V by 4 bases; bases with no gene match: 11. As DNA, the CDR3 is TGTGCCAGCAGCCCCGAAAGACAGGGGTCTGGTGAAAAACTGTTTTTT. Encoded protein: CASSPERQGSGEKLFF.

V and J are TRBV7-2 and TRBJ2-5, with TRBD2 as a possible D gene (5 bases). The CDR3 covers 14 residues. With 0 bases removed from V and 5 bases from J, the gap between germline ends came to 10 bases. Germline values: CDR1 SGHTA, CDR2 FQGNSA. The CDR3, as DNA: TGTGCCAGCAGCTTAGCAACTAGGTGGGAGACCCAGTACTTC. Amino acids: CASSLATRWETQYF.

A remark on this clone: Other DNA sequences in this specimen translate into the identical CDR3. The V and J genes are TRBV19 and TRBJ1-5; D perhaps matches TRBD1 (6 bases). The germline gives CDR1 LNHDA, CDR2 SQIVND (reference sequence). The CDR3 contains 13 residues. The V end lost 3 bases, the J end lost 6 bases, and 9 bases lay between the germline ends. The CDR3 nucleotides are TGTGCCAGTAGTATTCAGGGGAGTCAGCCCCAGCATTTT. Protein: CASSIQGSQPQHF.

A single count supports this clone. The chain combines TRBV7-9 with TRBJ2-7; maybe TRBD1 (6 bases). With 6 bases removed from V and 6 bases from J, the gap between germline ends came to 21 bases. Germline lookup yields CDR1 SEHNR and CDR2 FQNEAQ (reference sequence). This CDR3 contains 15 residues. CDR3 loop: CASSSLGGSLGEQYF. The CDR3, as DNA: TGTGCCAGCAGTTCATTAGGGGGAAGTCTTGGCGAGCAGTACTTC.

The V and J genes are TRBV6-1 and TRBJ1-6, with TRBD1 identical over 9 bases. This CDR3 spans 14 amino acids. CDR1 and CDR2 (germline): MNHNS, SASEGT. V lost 5 bases and J lost 10; bases outside the gene matches: 6. This CDR3 reads CASSKGTGKSPLHF. The CDR3 DNA sequence: TGTGCCAGCAGTAAAGGGACAGGGAAGTCACCCCTCCACTTT.

This chain joins TRBV19 and TRBJ1-1; 12 bases are shared with TRBD1. With V trimmed by 3 bases and J by 7 bases, 3 bases remained unmatched. Germline loops: CDR1 LNHDA, CDR2 SQIVND (reference sequence). The CDR3 runs to 14 residues. Here the CDR3 reads CASSMGTGGFEAFF. The CDR3 DNA follows: TGTGCCAGTAGTATGGGGACAGGGGGCTTTGAAGCTTTCTTT.

This chain joins TRBV2 and TRBJ2-2; TRBD1 matches 8 bases. V shed 3 bases, J shed 5 bases, and the junction held 5 bases outside the gene matches. Germline CDR1 reads SNHLY; CDR2 reads FYNNEI. The CDR3 length is 15 residues. The CDR3 coding sequence is TGTGCCAGCAGTGACAGGACAGGGAGGACCGGGGAGCTGTTTTTT. Protein: CASSDRTGRTGELFF.

In DNA form, the CDR3 reads TGCGCCAGCAGCCCTGGGCAGATCGGAGAAAAACTGTTTTTT. Its translation: CASSPGQIGEKLFF. The chain uses TRBV5-1 and TRBJ1-4; D remains unclear. V lost 4 bases, J lost 8 bases, and 15 bases lay in between. The CDR3 runs to 14 residues. In germline, CDR1 is SGHRS, CDR2 YFSETQ.

V gene TRBV5-1 combines with J gene TRBJ2-1; 9 nucleotides match TRBD1. The V and J ends lost 6 bases and 0 bases, in that order; junction bases with no gene match: 7. The CDR3 length is 16 residues. Germline V gene lookup returns CDR1 SGHRS and CDR2 YFSETQ. CDR3 DNA: TGCGCCAGCACCGGGACAGGGCCATCCTCCTACAATGAGCAGTTCTTC. This encodes CASTGTGPSSYNEQFF.

The chain employs TRBV6-5 and TRBJ2-5; 8 nucleotides line up with TRBD1. Gene TRBJ2-7 matches the end of the DNA better, so the J call may be wrong. Germline CDR1 reads MNHEY; CDR2 reads SVGAGI. This CDR3 is built from 12 residues. The CDR3 DNA is TGTGCCAGCAGTAGACAGGGGCTCGAGCAGTACTTC. It yields the protein CASSRQGLEQYF.

For this clone: The sample holds other DNA sequences that translate to the same CDR3. The chain couples TRBV4-1 to TRBJ2-2, with TRBD2 matching over 7 bases. V shed 4 bases, J shed 4 bases, and the junction held 9 bases outside the gene matches. Germline loops: CDR1 MGHRA, CDR2 YSYEKL. This CDR3 contains 16 residues. The CDR3 bases are TGCGCCAGCAGCCCGGGGACTAAATCCTCCACCGGGGAGCTGTTTTTT. Protein: CASSPGTKSSTGELFF.